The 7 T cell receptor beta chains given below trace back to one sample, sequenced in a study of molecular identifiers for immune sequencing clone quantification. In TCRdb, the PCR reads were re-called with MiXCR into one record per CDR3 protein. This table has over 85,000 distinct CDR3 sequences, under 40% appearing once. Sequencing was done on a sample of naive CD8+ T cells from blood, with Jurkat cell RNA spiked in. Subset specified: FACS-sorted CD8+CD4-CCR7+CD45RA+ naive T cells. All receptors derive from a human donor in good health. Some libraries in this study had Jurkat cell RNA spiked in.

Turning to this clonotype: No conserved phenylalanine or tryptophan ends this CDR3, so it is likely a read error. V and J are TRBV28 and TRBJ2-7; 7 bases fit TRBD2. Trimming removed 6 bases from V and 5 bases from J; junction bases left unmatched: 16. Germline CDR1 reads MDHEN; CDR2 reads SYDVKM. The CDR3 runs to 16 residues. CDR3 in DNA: TGTGCCAGCAGATTCCTGACTAGCCAGAAATGGGACGAGCAGTACCTC. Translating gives CASRFLTSQKWDEQYL.

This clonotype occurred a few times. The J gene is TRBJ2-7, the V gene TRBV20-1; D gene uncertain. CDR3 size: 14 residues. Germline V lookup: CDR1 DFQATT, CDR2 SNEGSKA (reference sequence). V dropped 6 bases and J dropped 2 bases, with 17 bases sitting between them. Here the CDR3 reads CSAERAVLPYEQYF. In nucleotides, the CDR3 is TGCAGTGCGGAAAGGGCGGTTCTCCCCTACGAGCAGTACTTC.

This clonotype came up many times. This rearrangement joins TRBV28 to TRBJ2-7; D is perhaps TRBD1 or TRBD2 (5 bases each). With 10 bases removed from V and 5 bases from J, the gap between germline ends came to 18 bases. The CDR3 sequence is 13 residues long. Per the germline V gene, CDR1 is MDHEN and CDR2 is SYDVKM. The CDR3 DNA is TGTGCCACCTGGGACGGAAGAACCGACGAGCAGTACTTC. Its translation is CATWDGRTDEQYF.

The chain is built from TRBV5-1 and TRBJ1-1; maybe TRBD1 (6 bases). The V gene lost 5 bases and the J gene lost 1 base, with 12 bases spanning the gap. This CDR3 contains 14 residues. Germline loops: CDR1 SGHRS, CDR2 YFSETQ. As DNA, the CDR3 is TGCGCCAGCAGTCCCGGGACACAGAACACTGAAGCTTTCTTT. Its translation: CASSPGTQNTEAFF.

The CDR3, as DNA: TGTGCCACCCGGACAGTGAGGAATGAAAAACTGTTTTTT. Translation gives CATRTVRNEKLFF. The V call is TRBV28, the J call TRBJ1-4; a weak D match, TRBD1 (6 bases). Trimming pared 10 bases from V and 5 bases from J, leaving 14 bases between. There are 13 residues in the CDR3. Per the germline V gene, CDR1 is MDHEN and CDR2 is SYDVKM.

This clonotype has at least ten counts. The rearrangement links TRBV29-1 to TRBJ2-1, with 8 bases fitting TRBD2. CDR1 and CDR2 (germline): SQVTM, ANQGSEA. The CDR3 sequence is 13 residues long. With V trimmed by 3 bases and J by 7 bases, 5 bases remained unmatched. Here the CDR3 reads CSVDREGPNEQFF. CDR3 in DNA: TGCAGCGTTGATCGGGAGGGCCCAAATGAGCAGTTCTTC.

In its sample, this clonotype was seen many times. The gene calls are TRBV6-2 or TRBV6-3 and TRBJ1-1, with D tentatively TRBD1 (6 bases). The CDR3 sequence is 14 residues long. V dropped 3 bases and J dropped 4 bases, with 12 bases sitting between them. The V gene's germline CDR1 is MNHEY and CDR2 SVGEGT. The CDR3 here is CASSYGGLGTEAFF. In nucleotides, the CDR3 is TGTGCCAGCAGTTATGGGGGCTTGGGCACTGAAGCTTTCTTT.